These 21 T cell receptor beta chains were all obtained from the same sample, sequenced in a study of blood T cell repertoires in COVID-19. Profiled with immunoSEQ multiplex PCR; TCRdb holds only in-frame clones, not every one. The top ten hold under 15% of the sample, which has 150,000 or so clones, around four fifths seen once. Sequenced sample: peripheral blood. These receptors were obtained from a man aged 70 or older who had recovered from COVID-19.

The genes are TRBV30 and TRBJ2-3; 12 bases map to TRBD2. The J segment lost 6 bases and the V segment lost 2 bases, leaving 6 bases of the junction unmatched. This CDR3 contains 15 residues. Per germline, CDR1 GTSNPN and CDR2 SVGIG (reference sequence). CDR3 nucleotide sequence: TGTGCCTGGAGTACGGGACTAGCGGGTACGGATACGCAGTATTTT. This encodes CAWSTGLAGTDTQYF.

CDR3 bases: TGCGCCAGCGAAAATAGGGCGGGAGGATCTCTTAGGGCTAATGAGCAGTTCTTC. Its protein product is CASENRAGGSLRANEQFF. The chain has TRBV5-1 and TRBJ2-1, with TRBD2 identical over 8 bases. V shed 7 bases, J shed 7 bases, and the junction held 22 bases outside the gene matches. Germline CDR1 SGHRS, CDR2 YFSETQ. There are 18 residues in the CDR3.

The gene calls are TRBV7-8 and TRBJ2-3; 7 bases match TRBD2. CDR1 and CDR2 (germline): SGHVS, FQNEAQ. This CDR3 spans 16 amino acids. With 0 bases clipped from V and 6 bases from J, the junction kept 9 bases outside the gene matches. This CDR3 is CASSLAIAGGADTQYF. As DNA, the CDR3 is TGTGCCAGCAGCTTAGCAATAGCGGGTGGAGCCGATACGCAGTATTTT.

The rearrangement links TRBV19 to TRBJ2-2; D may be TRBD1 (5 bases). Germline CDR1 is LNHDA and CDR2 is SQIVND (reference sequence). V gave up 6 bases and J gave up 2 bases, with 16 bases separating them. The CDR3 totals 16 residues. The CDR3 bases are TGTGCCAGTAGCTATTATGACAGCCCCAACACCGGGGAGCTGTTTTTT. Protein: CASSYYDSPNTGELFF.

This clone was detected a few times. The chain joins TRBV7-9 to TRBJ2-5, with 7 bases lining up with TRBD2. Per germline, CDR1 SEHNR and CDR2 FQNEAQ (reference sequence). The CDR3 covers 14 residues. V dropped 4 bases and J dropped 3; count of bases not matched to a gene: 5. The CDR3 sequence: CASSWRETEETQYF. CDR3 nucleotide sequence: TGTGCCAGCAGCTGGCGGGAGACCGAAGAGACCCAGTACTTC.

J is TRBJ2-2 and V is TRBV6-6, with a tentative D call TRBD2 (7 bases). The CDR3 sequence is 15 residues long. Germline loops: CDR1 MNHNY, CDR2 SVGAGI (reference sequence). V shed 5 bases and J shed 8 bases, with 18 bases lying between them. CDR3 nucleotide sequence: TGTGCCAGCAGTACAGGGACTACTCAGTCGGGGGAGCTGTTTTTT. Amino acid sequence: CASSTGTTQSGELFF.

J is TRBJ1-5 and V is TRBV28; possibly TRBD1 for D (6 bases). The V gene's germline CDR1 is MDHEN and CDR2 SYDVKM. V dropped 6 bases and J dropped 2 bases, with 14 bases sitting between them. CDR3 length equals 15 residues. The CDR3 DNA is TGTGCCAGCAGCCTACAGGGTCCCGGCAATCAGCCCCAGCATTTT. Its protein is CASSLQGPGNQPQHF.

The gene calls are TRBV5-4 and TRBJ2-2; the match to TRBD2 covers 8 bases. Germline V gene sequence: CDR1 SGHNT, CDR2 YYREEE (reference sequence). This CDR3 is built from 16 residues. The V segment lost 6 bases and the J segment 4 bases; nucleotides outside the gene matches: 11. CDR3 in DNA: TGTGCCAGCACTACCAAGCGGGAGATAATCACCGGGGAGCTGTTTTTT. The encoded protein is CASTTKREIITGELFF. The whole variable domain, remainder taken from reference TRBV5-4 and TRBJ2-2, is ETGVTQSPTHLIKTRGQQVTLRCSSQSGHNTVSWYQQALGQGPQFIFQYYREEENGRGNFPPRFSGLQFPNYSSELNVNALELDDSALYLCASTTKREIITGELFFGEGSRLTVL.

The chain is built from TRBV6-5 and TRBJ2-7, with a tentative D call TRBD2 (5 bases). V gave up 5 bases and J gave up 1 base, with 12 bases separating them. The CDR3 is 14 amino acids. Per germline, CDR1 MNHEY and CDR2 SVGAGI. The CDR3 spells CASSPGMASYEQYF. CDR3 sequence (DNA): TGTGCCAGCAGTCCGGGGATGGCGTCCTACGAGCAGTACTTC.

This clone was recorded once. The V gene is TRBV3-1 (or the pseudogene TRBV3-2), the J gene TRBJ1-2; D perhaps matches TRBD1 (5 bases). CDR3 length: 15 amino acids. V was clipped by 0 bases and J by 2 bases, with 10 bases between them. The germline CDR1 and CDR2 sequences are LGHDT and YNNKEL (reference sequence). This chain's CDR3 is CASSQDRRGNYGYTF. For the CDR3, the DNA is TGTGCCAGCAGCCAAGATAGGAGGGGAAACTATGGCTACACCTTC.

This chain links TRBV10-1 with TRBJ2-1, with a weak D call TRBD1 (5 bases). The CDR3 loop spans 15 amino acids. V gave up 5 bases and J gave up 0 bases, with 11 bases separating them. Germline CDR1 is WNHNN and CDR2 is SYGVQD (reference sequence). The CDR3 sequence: CASSPQQGSYNEQFF. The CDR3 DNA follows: TGCGCCAGCAGTCCCCAGCAGGGCTCCTACAATGAGCAGTTCTTC.

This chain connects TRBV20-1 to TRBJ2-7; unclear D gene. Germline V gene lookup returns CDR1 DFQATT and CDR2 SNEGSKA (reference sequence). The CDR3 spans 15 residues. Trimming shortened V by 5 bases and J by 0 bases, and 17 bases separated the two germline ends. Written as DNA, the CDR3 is TGCAGTGCTGGTGACTCGGTAGCACTCTCCTACGAGCAGTACTTC. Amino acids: CSAGDSVALSYEQYF.

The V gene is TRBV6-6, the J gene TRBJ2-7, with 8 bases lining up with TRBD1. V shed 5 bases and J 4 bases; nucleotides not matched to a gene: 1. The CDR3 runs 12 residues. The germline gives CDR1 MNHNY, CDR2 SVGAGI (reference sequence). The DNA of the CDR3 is TGTGCCAGCAGTCGGACAGGGTACGAGCAGTACTTC. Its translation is CASSRTGYEQYF.

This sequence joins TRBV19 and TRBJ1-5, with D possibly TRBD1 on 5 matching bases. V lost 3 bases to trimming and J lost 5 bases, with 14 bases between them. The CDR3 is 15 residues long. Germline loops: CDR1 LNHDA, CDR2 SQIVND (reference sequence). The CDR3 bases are TGTGCCAGTAGTATTATGGGGACTTCGGATCAGCCCCAGCATTTT. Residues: CASSIMGTSDQPQHF.

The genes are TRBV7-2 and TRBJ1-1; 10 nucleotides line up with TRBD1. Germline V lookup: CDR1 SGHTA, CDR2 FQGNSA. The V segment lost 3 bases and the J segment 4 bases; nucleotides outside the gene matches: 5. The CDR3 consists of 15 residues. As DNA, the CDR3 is TGTGCCAGCAGCTTTTCGGGACAGGGGTCCACTGAAGCTTTCTTT. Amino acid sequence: CASSFSGQGSTEAFF.

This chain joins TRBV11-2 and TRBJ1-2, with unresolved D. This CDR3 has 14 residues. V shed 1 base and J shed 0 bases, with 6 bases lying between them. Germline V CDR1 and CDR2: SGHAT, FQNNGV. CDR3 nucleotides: TGTGCCAGCAGCTTAGGCTCAGCTAACTATGGCTACACCTTC. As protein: CASSLGSANYGYTF.

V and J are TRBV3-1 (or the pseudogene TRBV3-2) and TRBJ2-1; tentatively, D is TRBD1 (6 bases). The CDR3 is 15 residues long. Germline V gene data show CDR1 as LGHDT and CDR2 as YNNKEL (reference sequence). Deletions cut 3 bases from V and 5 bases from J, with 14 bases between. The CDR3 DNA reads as TGTGCCAGCAGCCAGGATTCCAGGGGAAACAATGAGCAGTTCTTC. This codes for CASSQDSRGNNEQFF.

CDR3 nucleotides: TGTGCCAGCTCCCTCGACCAGGGCACCGGGGAGCTGTTTTTT. Translating it yields CASSLDQGTGELFF. The chain couples TRBV18 to TRBJ2-2; D may be TRBD1 (5 bases). The germline gives CDR1 KGHSH, CDR2 LQKENI. This CDR3 has 14 residues. The ends were cut back, 6 bases at V and 4 bases at J, with 12 bases in the middle.

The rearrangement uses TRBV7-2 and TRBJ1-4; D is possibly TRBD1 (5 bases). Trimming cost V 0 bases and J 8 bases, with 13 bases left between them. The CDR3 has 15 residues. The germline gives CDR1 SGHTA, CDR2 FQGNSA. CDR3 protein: CASSLASIRGEKLFF. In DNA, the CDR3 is TGTGCCAGCAGCTTAGCTAGTATACGGGGGGAAAAACTGTTTTTT.

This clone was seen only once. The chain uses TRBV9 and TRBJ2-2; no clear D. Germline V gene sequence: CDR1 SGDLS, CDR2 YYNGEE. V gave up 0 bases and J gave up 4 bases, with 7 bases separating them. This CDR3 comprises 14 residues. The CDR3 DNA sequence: TGTGCCAGCAGCGTAGGCAGTCCCACCGGGGAGCTGTTTTTT. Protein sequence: CASSVGSPTGELFF.

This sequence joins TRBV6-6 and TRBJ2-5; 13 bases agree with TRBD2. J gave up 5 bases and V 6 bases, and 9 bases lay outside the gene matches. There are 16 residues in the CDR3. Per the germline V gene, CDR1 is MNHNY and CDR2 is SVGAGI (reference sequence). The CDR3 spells CASSQSGLAGRETQYF. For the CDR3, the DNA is TGTGCCAGCAGCCAATCGGGACTAGCGGGACGGGAGACCCAGTACTTC.